A single sample is the source of the 10 T cell receptor beta chains below, sequenced in a study of blood T cell repertoires in COVID-19. Method: immunoSEQ multiplex PCR; TCRdb's copy keeps in-frame clones and lacks some. The data contain some 200,000 clones, approximately 80% of them singletons. The material sequenced was PBMCs or T cells enriched from blood (not recorded which). These receptors were taken from a woman aged 60 to 75 with acute COVID-19.

J is TRBJ2-7 and V is TRBV6-5, with TRBD1 matching over 7 bases. The CDR3 runs 15 residues. Germline CDR1 and CDR2: MNHEY and SVGAGI. V lost 2 bases to trimming and J lost 0 bases; unmatched junction nucleotides: 4. The CDR3 protein is CASSYEGQSSYEQYF. The CDR3 nucleotides are TGTGCCAGCAGTTACGAGGGACAGAGCTCCTACGAGCAGTACTTC.

The rearrangement joins TRBV7-6 to TRBJ2-2; weak D call: TRBD1 (5 bases). The germline CDR1 and CDR2 sequences are SGHVS and FNYEAQ. Trimming shortened V by 5 bases and J by 1 base, and 8 bases separated the two germline ends. This CDR3 spans 14 amino acids. This CDR3 is CASSSGQNTGELFF. The DNA of the CDR3 is TGTGCCAGCAGCAGTGGACAGAACACCGGGGAGCTGTTTTTT.

The CDR3 region is CASSTPGTEAFF. CDR3 in DNA: TGTGCCAGCTCAACCCCGGGGACTGAAGCTTTCTTT. The chain couples TRBV18 to TRBJ1-1, with unresolved D. The CDR3 totals 12 residues. Trimming shortened V by 5 bases and J by 5 bases, and 9 bases separated the two germline ends. Germline CDR1 KGHSH, CDR2 LQKENI.

The chain is built from TRBV7-9 and TRBJ2-3; no firm D call. The germline V gene encodes CDR1 SEHNR and CDR2 FQNEAQ (reference sequence). The CDR3 consists of 14 residues. V was clipped by 3 bases and J by 0 bases, with 7 bases between them. The CDR3 is CASSFSRSTDTQYF. In DNA, the CDR3 is TGTGCCAGCAGCTTTTCGAGGAGCACAGATACGCAGTATTTT.

The chain uses TRBV24-1 and TRBJ2-3; a weak D match, TRBD2 (5 bases). The V gene's germline CDR1 is KGHDR and CDR2 SFDVKD. The CDR3 consists of 15 residues. The V end was cut by 6 bases, the J end by 3 bases, with 15 bases between. The CDR3 reads CATSLPGMGTDTQYF. In DNA form, the CDR3 reads TGTGCCACCAGTCTCCCGGGAATGGGGACAGATACGCAGTATTTT.

The chain links TRBV4-1 to TRBJ1-3; the D gene is possibly TRBD1 (5 bases). Trimming removed 4 bases at V and 0 bases at J, with 16 bases between. This CDR3 has 17 amino acids. CDR1 is MGHRA and CDR2 is YSYEKL in the germline V gene. In DNA, the CDR3 is TGCGCCAGCAGCCGACAAGGGGTCGTGATCTCTGGAAACACCATATATTTT. It yields the protein CASSRQGVVISGNTIYF.

This chain links TRBV6-2 or TRBV6-3 with TRBJ1-1; no clear D. CDR3 size: 12 residues. Between the trimmed V and J ends, which lost 4 bases and 0 bases, there was a span of 3 bases. In germline, CDR1 is MNHEY, CDR2 SVGEGT. As DNA, the CDR3 is TGTGCCAGCAGTTCAGTGAACACTGAAGCTTTCTTT. Residues: CASSSVNTEAFF.

V gene TRBV6-4 combines with J gene TRBJ2-3, with TRBD2 identical over 7 bases. Trimming cost V 3 bases and J 0 bases; bases outside gene matches: 3. This CDR3 contains 15 residues. CDR1 is MRHNA and CDR2 is SNTAGT in the germline V gene. DNA for the CDR3: TGTGCCAGCAGTGAACAGCGGGGTAGCACAGATACGCAGTATTTT. It codes for CASSEQRGSTDTQYF.

V and J are TRBV28 and TRBJ1-4, with TRBD1 matching 8 bases. The V segment lost 5 bases and the J segment 8 bases; nucleotides outside the gene matches: 10. The CDR3 sequence is 15 residues long. CDR1 MDHEN and CDR2 SYDVKM come from the germline V gene. CDR3 in DNA: TGTGCCAGCAGTGAACCACAGGGGGGTAGGGAAAAACTGTTTTTT. This sequence encodes CASSEPQGGREKLFF. Full variable domain (outside the CDR3, taken from reference TRBV28 and TRBJ1-4): DVKVTQSSRYLVKRTGEKVFLECVQDMDHENMFWYRQDPGLGLRLIYFSYDVKMKEKGDIPEGYSVSREKKERFSLILESASTNQTSMYLCASSEPQGGREKLFFGSGTQLSVL.

This chain joins TRBV6-2 or TRBV6-3 and TRBJ2-7; 8 bases align to TRBD2. The V segment lost 0 bases and the J segment 0 bases; nucleotides outside the gene matches: 7. The germline gives CDR1 MNHEY, CDR2 SVGEGT. This CDR3 spans 17 amino acids. The CDR3 loop is CASSYSIVAGGSYEQYF. As DNA, the CDR3 is TGTGCCAGCAGTTACTCGATCGTTGCGGGAGGCTCCTACGAGCAGTACTTC.